This TCR beta chain was captured by sequencing in a study of patients and donors after allogeneic stem cell transplantation. CDR3 length: 11 residues. Trimming removed 6 bases from V and 15 bases from J, with 15 bases in between. CDR1 ENHRY and CDR2 SYGVKD come from the germline V gene. MiXCR, run by TCRdb on the RT-PCR reads, gives a single entry per CDR3 protein. The table lists some 87,000 distinct CDR3 sequences, approximately 49% of them singletons. The chain is built from TRBV10-3 and TRBJ1-3; no clear D. Material: blood, either unsorted or a sorted T cell fraction (not recorded which). This TCR came from a human donor who was either an allogeneic HSCT recipient or a stem cell or donor lymphocyte infusion donor (not recorded which). It is not recorded whose cells these are; they may come from a transplant donor. The CDR3 nucleotides are TGTGCCATCAGGAAGGGCAATGCAGGATATTTT. It is translated as CAIRKGNAGYF.